A selection of T cell receptor beta chains follows, all from one sample in a study of blood T cell repertoires in COVID-19. TCRdb keeps only in-frame clones here, not all; method: immunoSEQ multiplex PCR. The data contain 200,000 to 300,000 clones, 80% to 90% of them seen just once; the ten biggest clones take up around 7.2%. The sequencing input was peripheral blood. The receptors come from a woman older than 75 with COVID-19, enrolled during active disease. Each CDR3 is given with its conserved first and last residue. A D gene is named only where the DNA matches it firmly. Clone size is shown for a subset of rows, as once, few, many or a class of expanded clone.

TGTGCCAGCAGCCATACAAGGGGAAGGGACAGGGGTGAAGAGCAGTACTTC,CASSHTRGRDRGEEQYF,TRBV3-1/TRBV3-2,TRBD1,-,TRBJ2-7
TGTGCCAGTACCGGGCGGGGGTACAATGAGCAGTTCTTC,CASTGRGYNEQFF,TRBV19,TRBD2,-,TRBJ2-1
TGTGCCAGCAGTCGCAGGGTATCAAGCAATCAGCCCCAGCATTTT,CASSRRVSSNQPQHF,TRBV28,-,-,TRBJ1-5
TGTGCCATCACGCCGACAGCTAACTATGGCTACACCTTC,CAITPTANYGYTF,TRBV10-3,-,-,TRBJ1-2
TGTGCCAGCAGCGTTAGCGGGAGGGGGGCGGACGAGCAGTACTTC,CASSVSGRGADEQYF,TRBV9,TRBD2,-,TRBJ2-7
TGCGCCAGCAGCCAAGAAGGAGACATTCAGTACTTC,CASSQEGDIQYF,TRBV4-1,-,-,TRBJ2-4
TGCGCCAGCAGTGGACAGGAAGTCTCCTACGAGCAGTACTTC,CASSGQEVSYEQYF,TRBV10-1,-,few,TRBJ2-7
TGTGCCAGCAGCTTGGCAGGGGGCCGCGAGGCTTTCTTT,CASSLAGGREAFF,TRBV5-5,TRBD1,few,TRBJ1-1
TGTGCCAGCAGTAGACAACAGGGGTTGGAGCCCCAGCATTTT,CASSRQQGLEPQHF,TRBV2,TRBD1,-,TRBJ1-5
TGTGCCAGCAGCTTAGTTAGTAGCGGGAGAGTAATCGCAGATACGCAGTATTTT,CASSLVSSGRVIADTQYF,TRBV7-3,TRBD2,-,TRBJ2-3
TGCAGCGGGCGGCTGGGGCGTGAAGCTTTCTTT,CSGRLGREAFF,TRBV29-1,-,-,TRBJ1-1
TGCAGCGGGAGACAGGGGAACACTGAAGCTTTCTTT,CSGRQGNTEAFF,TRBV29-1,TRBD1,-,TRBJ1-1
TGTGCCAGCAGTGGCCCAGGGTGGAGAACCTATGGCTACACCTTC,CASSGPGWRTYGYTF,TRBV2,-,-,TRBJ1-2
TGTGCCAGCAGCTTTCGGACAGGTTCTGCAACTAATGAAAAACTGTTTTTT,CASSFRTGSATNEKLFF,TRBV7-9,TRBD1,-,TRBJ1-4
TGTGCCAGCAGTGAACTACAGGGTGACGGCTACACCTTC,CASSELQGDGYTF,TRBV2,-,-,TRBJ1-2
TGTGCCAGCAGTGATCGGTTGCTACGGCAGACAAACACCGGGGAGCTGTTTTTT,CASSDRLLRQTNTGELFF,TRBV6-1,-,-,TRBJ2-2
TGTGCCAGCCGGCCTCAGGGACAAAAACTCTATGGCTACACCTTC,CASRPQGQKLYGYTF,TRBV28,-,-,TRBJ1-2
TGTGCCAGCAGCTTAACGGGCACAGGGGTGACTAATGAAAAACTGTTTTTT,CASSLTGTGVTNEKLFF,TRBV11-2,TRBD1,-,TRBJ1-4
TGTGCCAGCAGCTTAGCTACAGGATCTAATCAGCCCCAGCATTTT,CASSLATGSNQPQHF,TRBV7-2,-,-,TRBJ1-5
TGCAGCGCCGGGGACAGGGAAGCTTTCTTT,CSAGDREAFF,TRBV29-1,TRBD1,-,TRBJ1-1
TGCGCCAGCAGCTCCATGACATTTATGAACACTGAAGCTTTCTTT,CASSSMTFMNTEAFF,TRBV5-1,-,-,TRBJ1-1
TGTGCCTGGAGCCCAGGGACAGACTATGGCTACACCTTC,CAWSPGTDYGYTF,TRBV30,TRBD1,-,TRBJ1-2
TGTGCCAGCAGCTCCGGACAGGGAGGCTATTATGGCTACACCTTC,CASSSGQGGYYGYTF,TRBV7-2,TRBD1,-,TRBJ1-2
TGTGCCAGCAGCCAAGGTGGGCAGGGGAATACAGATACGCAGTATTTT,CASSQGGQGNTDTQYF,TRBV4-2,-,many,TRBJ2-3
TGTGCCTGGAGTGTAGGAGGACAGGGAGCAACTAATGAAAAACTGTTTTTT,CAWSVGGQGATNEKLFF,TRBV30,TRBD1,once,TRBJ1-4
TGTGCCAGTAGTGCTGACAGGGAAACCCATTCTGGCTACACCTTC,CASSADRETHSGYTF,TRBV19,TRBD1,few,TRBJ1-2
TGTGCCAGTAGTACGGACAAGGTTTCACCCCTCCACTTT,CASSTDKVSPLHF,TRBV19,-,-,TRBJ1-6
TGTGCCACCAGCAGACTAGCGCAAAAAAGCACAGATACGCAGTATTTT,CATSRLAQKSTDTQYF,TRBV15,-,-,TRBJ2-3
TGTGCTAGCGAGGGGAACACTGAAGCTTTCTTT,CASEGNTEAFF,TRBV28,-,-,TRBJ1-1
TGTGCCAGCAGCTCTACCCCCGGGGGTACGCAGTATTTT,CASSSTPGGTQYF,TRBV7-9,-,-,TRBJ2-3
TGTGCCAGCAGCCAAGTAGGACACGGGGAGACCCAGTACTTC,CASSQVGHGETQYF,TRBV4-2,-,-,TRBJ2-5
TGTGCCAGCTCACCCGTTCTTGGGGCGAGCGCTGAAGCTTTCTTT,CASSPVLGASAEAFF,TRBV18,-,-,TRBJ1-1
TGTGCCTGGAGTGAAGGGACAGCCTTTTACGAGCAGTACTTC,CAWSEGTAFYEQYF,TRBV30,TRBD1,few,TRBJ2-7
TGTGCCAGCAGTTACTGGGGGACAGCTAGCACAGATACGCAGTATTTT,CASSYWGTASTDTQYF,TRBV6-5,TRBD1,-,TRBJ2-3
TGCGCCAGCAGCTTGGACAGGGGGAGATTATCCGGGGAGCTGTTTTTT,CASSLDRGRLSGELFF,TRBV5-1,TRBD1,-,TRBJ2-2
TGTGCCAGCTCACCTACAGGGGACGGAAATCAGCCCCAGCATTTT,CASSPTGDGNQPQHF,TRBV18,TRBD1,-,TRBJ1-5
TGTGCCAGCAGCTTAATCCCGGGACAGGTTAACACTGAAGCTTTCTTT,CASSLIPGQVNTEAFF,TRBV7-2,TRBD1,-,TRBJ1-1
TGTGCCAGCAGTAACGGACTAGTTGGCGAGCAGTACTTC,CASSNGLVGEQYF,TRBV6-2/TRBV6-3,TRBD2,once,TRBJ2-7
TGTGCCAGCTCACCGGACAGGGGGCCCTCACCCCTCCACTTT,CASSPDRGPSPLHF,TRBV18,TRBD1,-,TRBJ1-6